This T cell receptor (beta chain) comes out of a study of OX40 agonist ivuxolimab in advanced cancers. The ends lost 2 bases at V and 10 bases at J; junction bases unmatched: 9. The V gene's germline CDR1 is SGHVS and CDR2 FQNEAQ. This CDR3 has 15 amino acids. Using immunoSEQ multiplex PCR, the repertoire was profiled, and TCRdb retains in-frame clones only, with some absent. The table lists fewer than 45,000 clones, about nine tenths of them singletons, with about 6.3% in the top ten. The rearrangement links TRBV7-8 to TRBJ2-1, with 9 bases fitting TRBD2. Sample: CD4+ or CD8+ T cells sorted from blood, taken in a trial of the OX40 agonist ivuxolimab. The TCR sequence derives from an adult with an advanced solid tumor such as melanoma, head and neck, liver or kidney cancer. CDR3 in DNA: TGTGCCAGCAGCTTAATAATAGCGGGAGTTGGCGAGCAGTTCTTC. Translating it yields CASSLIIAGVGEQFF.